This TCR beta chain was recorded in a study of T cell changes during pregnancy in multiple sclerosis. Germline V CDR1 and CDR2: MGHRA, YSYEKL. This CDR3 region has 15 residues. The V gene lost 1 base and the J gene lost 2 bases, with 9 bases spanning the gap. Here immunoSEQ multiplex PCR was the method, and the copy in TCRdb shows in-frame clones only, minus some. The data contain approximately 60,000 clones, around 94% of them singletons. This receptor was taken from a female donor with multiple sclerosis, enrolled in a pregnancy study. The chain uses TRBV4-1 and TRBJ1-5; D remains ambiguous. The material sequenced was CD8+ T cells from peripheral blood mononuclear cells, taken in the third trimester of pregnancy. CDR3 in DNA: TGCGCCAGCAGCCAAGCAGATAAACGCAATCAGCCCCAGCATTTT. It yields the protein CASSQADKRNQPQHF.